The T cell receptor beta chain under discussion was sequenced for a study of vaccination and CD4 T cells after COVID-19. Across the whole study: Spike peptides, overlapping and drawn from SARS-CoV-2, HCoV-NL63, HCoV-OC43 and HCoV-229E, were used to stimulate cells.

Treatment here: roughly 10-day PBMC culture with coronavirus spike peptide pools or control peptides (ViraFEST assay). Via ViraFEST, peptide pools expanded antigen-specific T cells before TCR sequencing. Each well received about 2.1 million PBMCs, cultured with 7.5 to 10 IU/ml IL-2 and 9 to 10 ug/ml peptide pools. Researchers used the Oncomine TCR Beta short-read assay to sequence DNA from cultured CD4+ T cells. TCRdb fed the PCR reads into MiXCR, producing one record per CDR3 protein. The sample consists of about 10,000 distinct CDR3 sequences, 20% to 30% of them appearing once. Details on this clonotype: Its antigen is not known.

Study results and limitations: Spike mono-reactive status applied to 304 of 307 vaccine-specific clones in convalescent patients.

The length of the CDR3 is 14 residues. Per the germline V gene, CDR1 is MDHEN and CDR2 is SYDVKM. Trimming pared 7 bases from V and 2 bases from J, leaving 15 bases between. This TCR came from a human donor who had recovered from COVID-19. V and J are TRBV28 and TRBJ2-7; weak D call: TRBD1 (6 bases). This material consisted of CD4+ T cells from blood, cultured in vitro, taken after SARS-CoV-2 vaccination. This CDR3 reads CASNLEGDTYEQYF. CDR3 DNA sequence: TGTGCCAGCAACCTAGAGGGGGATACCTACGAGCAGTACTTC.